The clone carrying this T cell receptor (beta chain) was detected only a few times. The antigen is not known. Stated time point: newly diagnosed GD, antithyroid drugs for less than 3 months. RNA from PBMCs was the source of the TCR library. Researchers made TCR beta libraries by using iRepertoire HTBI primers and running Arm-PCR on CDR3 regions. Original processing notes: Sample data revealed approximately 56 TRBV and some 14 TRBJ segments. TCRdb ran MiXCR on the multiplex PCR reads and lists one entry per CDR3 protein. Clone size and V and J calls follow TCRdb, not the original study. The table records about 620,000 distinct CDR3 sequences, less than 20% of them present only once. The CDR3 spans 15 residues. Germline lookup yields CDR1 LNHDA and CDR2 SQIVND (reference sequence). Deletions cut 7 bases from V and 3 bases from J, with 16 bases between. The data are from a study of regulatory T cells in long-lasting Graves disease. Broader study findings: TRBV28, TRBJ1-2 and TRBJ2-5 were segments that persistent disease favored.

This same sample was also taken into another study, of T cells in Graves' hyperthyroidism and ophthalmopathy. As reported in that work: Diagnoses were established using clinical symptoms, serum thyroxine and TRAb, thyroid ultrasound and orbital computed tomography.

The clonotype originates from a young woman with Graves disease. The sample in question was peripheral blood mononuclear cells (PBMCs), obtained at new diagnosis, from a patient treated with antithyroid drugs. The V gene is TRBV19, the J gene TRBJ1-5; no clear D. The CDR3: CASTRAASTNQPQHF. CDR3 nucleotides: TGTGCCAGTACCCGGGCAGCCTCAACCAATCAGCCCCAGCATTTT. The full variable domain, with the rest looked up from reference TRBV19 and TRBJ1-5, is DGGITQSPKYLFRKEGQNVTLSCEQNLNHDAMYWYRQDPGQGLRLIYYSQIVNDFQKGDIAEGYSVSREKKESFPLTVTSAQKNPTAFYLCASTRAASTNQPQHFGDGTRLSIL.